A single sample gave rise to the 26 T cell receptor beta chains below, sequenced in a study of graft-versus-host responses after intestinal transplantation. These receptors' targets are unknown. Clones were read by immunoSEQ multiplex PCR, and TCRdb kept only the in-frame ones, dropping some. The data hold 70,000 to 100,000 clones, with less than 90% observed a single time. The sequencing used unstimulated CD4+ T cells sorted from spleen or lymph node cells, collected before intestinal transplant. All receptors derive from a human donor who received an intestinal transplant.

This chain links TRBV5-1 with TRBJ1-1; D might be TRBD1 (5 bases). Germline CDR1 reads SGHRS; CDR2 reads YFSETQ. The ends were cut back, 3 bases at V and 2 bases at J, with 11 bases in the middle. This CDR3 is built from 14 residues. The CDR3 spells CASSYVGGNTEAFF. The CDR3 DNA reads TGCGCCAGCAGCTATGTGGGGGGAAACACTGAAGCTTTCTTT.

This chain uses TRBV23-1 with TRBJ2-3; 10 nucleotides match TRBD1. TRBV23-1 is known as an ORF, though its function is uncertain. The V gene end was trimmed by 2 bases and the J gene end by 3 bases; junction bases not matched to a gene: 8. The CDR3 loop spans 17 amino acids. The CDR3 DNA follows: TGCGCCAGCAGTCAACCTCCGAAGGGACAGGGGACAGATACGCAGTATTTT. Protein product: CASSQPPKGQGTDTQYF.

CDR3 loop: CASSLIGGETGELFF. CDR3 nucleotide sequence: TGTGCCAGCAGCTTAATTGGGGGCGAGACCGGGGAGCTGTTTTTT. The chain employs TRBV7-3 and TRBJ2-2; TRBD1 might be the D (6 bases). Trimming removed 1 base at V and 5 bases at J, with 11 bases between. The germline V gene has CDR1 SGHTA and CDR2 FQGTGA. CDR3 size: 15 residues.

The chain recombines TRBV11-2 with TRBJ2-7, with a tentative D call TRBD2 (5 bases). The germline V and J ends were trimmed by 5 bases and 6 bases, with 14 bases remaining between them. The germline V gene encodes CDR1 SGHAT and CDR2 FQNNGV. The CDR3 runs 13 residues. CDR3 DNA: TGTGCCAGCAGCCCTAGACCCGCGGGCGAGCAGTACTTC. This codes for CASSPRPAGEQYF.

J is TRBJ2-2 and V is TRBV7-9, with TRBD1 matching 8 bases. With 6 bases clipped from V and 6 bases from J, the junction kept 3 bases outside the gene matches. The CDR3 covers 13 residues. The germline gives CDR1 SEHNR, CDR2 FQNEAQ (reference sequence). This chain's CDR3 is CASSSQGAGELFF. CDR3 DNA sequence: TGTGCCAGCAGTTCACAGGGGGCCGGGGAGCTGTTTTTT.

The J gene is TRBJ2-5, the V gene TRBV5-5, with D uncertain. The CDR3 is made up of 11 amino acids. The V gene's germline CDR1 is SGHKS and CDR2 YYEKEE (reference sequence). V gave up 4 bases and J gave up 2 bases, with 3 bases separating them. In DNA, the CDR3 is TGTGCCAGCAGCCGGCAAGAGACCCAGTACTTC. Protein: CASSRQETQYF.

The chain recombines TRBV19 with TRBJ2-2; 9 bases match TRBD1. The germline V gene encodes CDR1 LNHDA and CDR2 SQIVND (reference sequence). This CDR3 region has 17 residues. Trimming removed 1 base from V and 5 bases from J; junction bases left unmatched: 8. CDR3 DNA: TGTGCCAGTAGTATAGTTACCGGGACAGGGATTACCGGGGAGCTGTTTTTT. Translation: CASSIVTGTGITGELFF.

The chain employs TRBV27 and TRBJ1-2; D might be TRBD1 (6 bases). Germline CDR1 is MNHEY and CDR2 is SMNVEV (reference sequence). Trimming pared 0 bases from V and 8 bases from J, leaving 16 bases between. The CDR3 consists of 15 residues. The CDR3 here is CASSLSRGGAVGYTF. In DNA form, the CDR3 reads TGTGCCAGCAGTTTATCGAGGGGGGGGGCCGTAGGCTACACCTTC.

This rearrangement joins TRBV15 to TRBJ1-1; 7 bases map to TRBD1. V shed 0 bases and J 10 bases; nucleotides not matched to a gene: 8. The V gene's germline CDR1 is LNHNV and CDR2 YYDKDF (reference sequence). The CDR3 runs to 14 residues. The CDR3 is CATSRDLKGALAFF. The CDR3 bases are TGTGCCACCAGCAGAGATCTAAAGGGGGCGTTAGCTTTCTTT.

In this sample, this clone turned up once. The rearrangement links TRBV5-1 to TRBJ2-1; D perhaps matches TRBD2 (5 bases). Trimming took off 3 bases at V and 2 bases at J, with 15 bases between the two ends. The CDR3 spans 16 residues. Germline V gene sequence: CDR1 SGHRS, CDR2 YFSETQ. The CDR3 reads CASSSAGPQAYNEQFF. The CDR3 DNA is TGCGCCAGCAGCTCCGCGGGTCCGCAGGCCTACAATGAGCAGTTCTTC.

The chain links TRBV10-2 to TRBJ2-7; tentative D call: TRBD1 (6 bases). With 4 bases removed from V and 4 bases from J, the gap between germline ends came to 14 bases. Germline loops: CDR1 WSHSY, CDR2 SAAADI. The CDR3 covers 14 residues. Here the CDR3 DNA reads TGCGCCAGCAGTGCTGGGACAAGGAGTTACGAGCAGTACTTC. This gives the protein CASSAGTRSYEQYF.

This chain links TRBV28 with TRBJ2-2, with D possibly being TRBD2 (7 bases). V lost 6 bases, J lost 4 bases, and 15 bases lay in between. This CDR3 spans 15 amino acids. CDR1 and CDR2 from the germline V gene are MDHEN and SYDVKM. The CDR3 region is CASSPGGRVTGELFF. Written as DNA, the CDR3 is TGTGCCAGCAGCCCCGGGGGGCGCGTCACCGGGGAGCTGTTTTTT.

The rearrangement joins TRBV10-3 to TRBJ2-6; TRBD2 agrees at 10 bases. Germline V CDR1 and CDR2: ENHRY, SYGVKD. The trim removed 0 bases at V and 0 bases at J, leaving 2 bases unmatched. This CDR3 has 18 amino acids. The CDR3 sequence is CAISESAGGPSGANVLTF. CDR3 nucleotide sequence: TGTGCCATCAGTGAGTCAGCGGGAGGGCCCTCTGGGGCCAACGTCCTGACTTTC.

CDR3 bases: TGTGCCAGCAGGCCACAGGGGGCGCATCGGGAGACCCAGTACTTC. It specifies CASRPQGAHRETQYF. The V and J genes are TRBV28 and TRBJ2-5; 9 bases are shared with TRBD1. The CDR3 totals 15 residues. The junction had 10 bases not matched to a gene; V was cut back by 6 bases and J by 5 bases. Germline V gene sequence: CDR1 MDHEN, CDR2 SYDVKM.

The rearrangement joins TRBV5-1 to TRBJ2-7; TRBD2 agrees at 7 bases. Germline CDR1 and CDR2: SGHRS and YFSETQ. Trimming cost V 3 bases and J 1 base; bases outside gene matches: 4. This CDR3 has 14 residues. CDR3 coding DNA: TGCGCCAGCAGCTGGGGGGAGGGATCCTACGAGCAGTACTTC. This encodes CASSWGEGSYEQYF.

The V call is TRBV19, the J call TRBJ1-3; 10 nucleotides align to TRBD1. The CDR3 runs to 18 residues. V gave up 2 bases and J gave up 3 bases; unmatched junction bases: 10. The germline V gene has CDR1 LNHDA and CDR2 SQIVND (reference sequence). CDR3 residues: CASSISGQGLLRGNTIYF. The DNA of the CDR3 is TGTGCCAGTAGTATATCGGGACAGGGGTTACTACGTGGAAACACCATATATTTT.

This clone occurred a few times. The CDR3 loop reads CASSPQNTIYF. CDR3 in DNA: TGTGCCAGCAGTCCCCAGAACACCATATATTTT. The rearrangement uses TRBV7-9 and TRBJ1-3; D ambiguous. V dropped 6 bases and J dropped 7 bases, with 7 bases sitting between them. The CDR3 sequence is 11 residues long. Germline CDR1 is SEHNR and CDR2 is FQNEAQ (reference sequence). The full variable domain, with the rest looked up from reference TRBV7-9 and TRBJ1-3, is DTGVSQNPRHKITKRGQNVTFRCDPISEHNRLYWYRQTLGQGPEFLTYFQNEAQLEKSRLLSDRFSAERPKGSFSTLEIQRTEQGDSAMYLCASSPQNTIYFGEGSWLTVV.

The chain has TRBV28 and TRBJ2-7; 8 bases match TRBD2. J gave up 2 bases and V 3 bases, and 6 bases lay outside the gene matches. This CDR3 is 15 amino acids long. In germline, CDR1 is MDHEN, CDR2 SYDVKM. CDR3 sequence (DNA): TGTGCCAGCAGTTTTGGACTAGCCCTAACCTACGAGCAGTACTTC. This codes for CASSFGLALTYEQYF.

This clone appeared a few times. V gene TRBV28 combines with J gene TRBJ2-7, with TRBD1 identical over 7 bases. CDR3 length equals 13 residues. CDR1 MDHEN and CDR2 SYDVKM come from the germline V gene. V lost 5 bases and J lost 3; bases outside the gene matches: 4. CDR3 protein: CASSITGDYEQYF. The CDR3, as DNA: TGTGCCAGCAGTATTACAGGGGACTACGAGCAGTACTTC.

The CDR3 spells CASSPAVLRAAYEQYF. CDR3 bases: TGTGCCAGCAGTCCCGCGGTTCTGCGAGCGGCGTACGAGCAGTACTTC. The V and J genes are TRBV27 and TRBJ2-7, with D possibly being TRBD2 (5 bases). The V gene's germline CDR1 is MNHEY and CDR2 SMNVEV (reference sequence). V lost 5 bases to trimming and J lost 4 bases, with 21 bases between them. The CDR3 is 16 amino acids.

The chain has TRBV10-3 and TRBJ2-1; D is perhaps TRBD2 (6 bases). Per the germline V gene, CDR1 is ENHRY and CDR2 is SYGVKD. Trimming took off 0 bases at V and 7 bases at J, with 16 bases between the two ends. This CDR3 has 16 amino acids. The CDR3 DNA is TGTGCCATCAGTGAGTCGACTAGACGGGGACCAAATGAGCAGTTCTTC. Translating gives CAISESTRRGPNEQFF.

This chain connects TRBV7-3 to TRBJ2-1; D ambiguous. The V gene lost 2 bases and the J gene lost 13 bases, with 6 bases spanning the gap. Germline loops: CDR1 SGHTA, CDR2 FQGTGA. This CDR3 has 10 residues. CDR3 DNA: TGTGCCAGCAGCTTACTTTCTCAGTTCTTC. Encoded protein: CASSLLSQFF.

The chain carries TRBV28 and TRBJ2-1; D gene uncertain. The CDR3 length is 11 residues. Germline V CDR1 and CDR2: MDHEN, SYDVKM. The V end lost 6 bases, the J end lost 9 bases, and 9 bases lay between the germline ends. The CDR3 reads CASSSRPEQFF. The CDR3 bases are TGTGCCAGCAGCTCCCGTCCTGAGCAGTTCTTC.

The chain couples TRBV25-1 to TRBJ1-2; D is possibly TRBD1 (5 bases). The V gene's germline CDR1 is MGHDK and CDR2 SYGVNS. The CDR3 sequence is 14 residues long. V shed 3 bases and J shed 7 bases, with 15 bases lying between them. CDR3 amino acids: CASSENPGYSGYTF. Written as DNA, the CDR3 is TGTGCCAGCAGTGAGAATCCAGGGTACTCTGGCTACACCTTC.

The table lists this clone with a count of one. The chain combines TRBV27 with TRBJ2-7, with a possible D match to TRBD1 (6 bases). The CDR3 extends over 13 amino acids. From germline, CDR1 is MNHEY and CDR2 SMNVEV (reference sequence). V lost 3 bases and J lost 6, with 12 bases in between. CDR3 DNA: TGTGCCAGCAGTTTTACCAGGGGTGGCGAGCAGTACTTC. This gives the protein CASSFTRGGEQYF.

The J gene is TRBJ2-1, the V gene TRBV28, with 9 positions matching TRBD1. J gave up 7 bases and V 4 bases, and 5 bases lay outside the gene matches. The CDR3 has 14 amino acids. Germline assignment: CDR1 MDHEN and CDR2 SYDVKM. The CDR3 protein is CASSWDRVRNEQFF. For the CDR3, the DNA is TGTGCCAGCAGTTGGGACAGGGTAAGGAATGAGCAGTTCTTC.